The sequence of this T cell receptor (beta chain) was determined in a study of T cells in Graves' hyperthyroidism and ophthalmopathy. This clonotype was observed at least ten times. The diagnoses drew upon clinical symptoms, serum thyroxine and TRAb, thyroid ultrasound and orbital computed tomography. Amplification of TCR beta CDR3 regions used RNA as the template. First-round RT-PCR with HTBI primers amplified the TCR CDR3 region. MiXCR, run by TCRdb on the multiplex PCR reads, gives a single entry per CDR3 protein. This table holds around 500,000 distinct CDR3 sequences, approximately 16% found once. Source material: blood. The origin of this receptor is a woman aged 25 to 39 with Graves' ophthalmopathy.

As DNA, the CDR3 is TGTGCCAGCAGTTTAGAGGACTCCTACGAGCAGTACTTC. Protein: CASSLEDSYEQYF. V usage is TRBV12-3 or TRBV12-4 and J usage is TRBJ2-7; no definite D call. There are 13 residues in the CDR3. Trimming removed 1 base at V and 0 bases at J, with 4 bases between.